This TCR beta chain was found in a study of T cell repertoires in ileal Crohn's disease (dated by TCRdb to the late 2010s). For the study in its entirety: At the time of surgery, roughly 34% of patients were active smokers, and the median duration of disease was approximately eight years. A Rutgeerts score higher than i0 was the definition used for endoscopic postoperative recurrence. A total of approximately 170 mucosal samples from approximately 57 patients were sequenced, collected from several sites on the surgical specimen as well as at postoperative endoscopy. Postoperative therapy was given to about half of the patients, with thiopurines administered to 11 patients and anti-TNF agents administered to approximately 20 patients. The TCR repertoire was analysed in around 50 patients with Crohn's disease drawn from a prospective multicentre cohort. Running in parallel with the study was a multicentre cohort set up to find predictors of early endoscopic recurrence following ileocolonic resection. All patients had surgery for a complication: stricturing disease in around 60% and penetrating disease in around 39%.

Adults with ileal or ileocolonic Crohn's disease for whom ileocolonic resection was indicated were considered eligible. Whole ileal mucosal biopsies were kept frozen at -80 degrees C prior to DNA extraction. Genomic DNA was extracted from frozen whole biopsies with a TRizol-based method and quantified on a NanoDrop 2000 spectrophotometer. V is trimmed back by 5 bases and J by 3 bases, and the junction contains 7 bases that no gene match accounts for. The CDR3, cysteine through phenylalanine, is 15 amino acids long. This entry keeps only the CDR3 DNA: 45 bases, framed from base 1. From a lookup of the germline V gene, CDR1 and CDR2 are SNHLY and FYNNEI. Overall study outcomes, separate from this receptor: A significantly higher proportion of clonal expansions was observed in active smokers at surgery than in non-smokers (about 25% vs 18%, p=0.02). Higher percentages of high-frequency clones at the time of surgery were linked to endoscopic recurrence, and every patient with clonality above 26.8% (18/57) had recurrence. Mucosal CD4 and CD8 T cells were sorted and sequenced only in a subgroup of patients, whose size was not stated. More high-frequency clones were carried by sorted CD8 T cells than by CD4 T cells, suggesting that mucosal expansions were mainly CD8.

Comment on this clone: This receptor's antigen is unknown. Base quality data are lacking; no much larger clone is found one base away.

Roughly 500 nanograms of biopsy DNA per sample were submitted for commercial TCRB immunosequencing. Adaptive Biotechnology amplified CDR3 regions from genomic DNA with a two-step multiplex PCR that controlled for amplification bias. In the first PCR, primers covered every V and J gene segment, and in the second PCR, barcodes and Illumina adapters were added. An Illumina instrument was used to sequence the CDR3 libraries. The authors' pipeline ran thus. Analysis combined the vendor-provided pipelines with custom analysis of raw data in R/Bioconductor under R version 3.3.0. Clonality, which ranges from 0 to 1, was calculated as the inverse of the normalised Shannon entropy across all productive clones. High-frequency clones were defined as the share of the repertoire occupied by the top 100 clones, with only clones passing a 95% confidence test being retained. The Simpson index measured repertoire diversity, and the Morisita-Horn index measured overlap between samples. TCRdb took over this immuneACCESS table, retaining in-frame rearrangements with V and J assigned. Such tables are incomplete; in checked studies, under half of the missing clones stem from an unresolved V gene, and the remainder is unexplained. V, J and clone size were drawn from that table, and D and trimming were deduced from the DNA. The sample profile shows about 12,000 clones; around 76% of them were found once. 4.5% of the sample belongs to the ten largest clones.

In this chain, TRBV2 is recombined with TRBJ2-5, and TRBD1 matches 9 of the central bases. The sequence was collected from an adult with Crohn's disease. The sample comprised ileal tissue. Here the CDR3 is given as CASSQRTGAKETQYF. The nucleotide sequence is TGTGCCAGCAGTCAAAGGACAGGGGCGAAAGAGACCCAGTACTTC.